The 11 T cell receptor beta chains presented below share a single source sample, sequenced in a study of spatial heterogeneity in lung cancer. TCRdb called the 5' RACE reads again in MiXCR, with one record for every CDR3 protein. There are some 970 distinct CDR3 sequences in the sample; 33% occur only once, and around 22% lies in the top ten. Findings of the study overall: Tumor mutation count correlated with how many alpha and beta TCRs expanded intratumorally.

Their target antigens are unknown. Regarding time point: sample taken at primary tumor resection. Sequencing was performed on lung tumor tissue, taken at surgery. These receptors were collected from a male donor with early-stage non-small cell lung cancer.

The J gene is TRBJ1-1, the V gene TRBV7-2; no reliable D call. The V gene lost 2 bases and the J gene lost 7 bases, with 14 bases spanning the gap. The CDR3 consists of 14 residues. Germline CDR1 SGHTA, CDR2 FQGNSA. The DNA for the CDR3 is TGTGCCAGCAGCTTAAAGTTGGGTCAGTATGAAGCTTTCTTT. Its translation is CASSLKLGQYEAFF. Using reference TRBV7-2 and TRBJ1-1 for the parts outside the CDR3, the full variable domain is GAGVSQSPSNKVTEKGKDVELRCDPISGHTALYWYRQSLGQGLEFLIYFQGNSAPDKSGLPSDRFSAERTGGSVSTLTIQRTQQEDSAVYLCASSLKLGQYEAFFGQGTRLTVV.

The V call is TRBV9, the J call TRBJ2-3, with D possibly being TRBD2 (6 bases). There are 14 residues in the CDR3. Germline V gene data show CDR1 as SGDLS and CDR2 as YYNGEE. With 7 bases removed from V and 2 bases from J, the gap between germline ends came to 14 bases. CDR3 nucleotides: TGTGCCAGCCAAGGGCGGGGATTCACAGATACGCAGTATTTT. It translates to CASQGRGFTDTQYF. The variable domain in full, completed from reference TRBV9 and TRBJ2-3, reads DSGVTQTPKHLITATGQRVTLRCSPRSGDLSVYWYQQSLDQGLQFLIQYYNGEERAKGNILERFSAQQFPDLHSELNLSSLELGDSALYFCASQGRGFTDTQYFGPGTRLTVL.

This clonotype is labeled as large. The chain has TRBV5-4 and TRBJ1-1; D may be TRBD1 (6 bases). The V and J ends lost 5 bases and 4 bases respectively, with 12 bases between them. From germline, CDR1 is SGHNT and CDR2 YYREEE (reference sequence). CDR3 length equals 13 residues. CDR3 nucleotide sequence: TGTGCCAGCAGTAGGGGGTGGAGCACTGAAGCTTTCTTT. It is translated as CASSRGWSTEAFF.

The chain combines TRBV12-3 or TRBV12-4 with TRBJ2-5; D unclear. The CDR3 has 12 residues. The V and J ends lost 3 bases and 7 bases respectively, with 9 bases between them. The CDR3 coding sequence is TGTGCCAGCAGTTTCGGAACAACGACCCAGTACTTC. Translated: CASSFGTTTQYF.

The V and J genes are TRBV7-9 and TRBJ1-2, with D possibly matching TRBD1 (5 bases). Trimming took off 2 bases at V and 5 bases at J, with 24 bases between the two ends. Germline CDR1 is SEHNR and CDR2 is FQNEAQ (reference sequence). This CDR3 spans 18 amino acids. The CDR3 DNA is TGTGCCAGCAGCTTACCCGTCCCCCGGGGGAGCATAAAGTATGGCTACACCTTC. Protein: CASSLPVPRGSIKYGYTF.

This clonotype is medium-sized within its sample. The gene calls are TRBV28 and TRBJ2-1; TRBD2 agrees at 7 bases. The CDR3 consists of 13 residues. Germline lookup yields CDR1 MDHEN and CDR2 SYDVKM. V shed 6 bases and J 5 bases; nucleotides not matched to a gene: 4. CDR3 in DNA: TGTGCCAGCAGCTGGGGGGGTGACAATGAGCAGTTCTTC. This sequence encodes CASSWGGDNEQFF.

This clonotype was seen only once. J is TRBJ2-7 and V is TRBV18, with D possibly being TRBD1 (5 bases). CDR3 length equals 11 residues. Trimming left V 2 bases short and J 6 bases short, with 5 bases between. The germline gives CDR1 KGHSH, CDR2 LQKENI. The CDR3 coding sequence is TGTGCCAGCTCACCAGGGGCCGAGCAGTACTTC. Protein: CASSPGAEQYF.

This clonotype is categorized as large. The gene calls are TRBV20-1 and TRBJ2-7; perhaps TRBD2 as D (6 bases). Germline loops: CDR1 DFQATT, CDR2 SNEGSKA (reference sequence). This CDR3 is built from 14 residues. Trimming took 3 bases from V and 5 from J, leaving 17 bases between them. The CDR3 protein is CSASRSGANNEQYF. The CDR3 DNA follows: TGCAGTGCTAGTAGGTCGGGAGCTAACAACGAGCAGTACTTC.

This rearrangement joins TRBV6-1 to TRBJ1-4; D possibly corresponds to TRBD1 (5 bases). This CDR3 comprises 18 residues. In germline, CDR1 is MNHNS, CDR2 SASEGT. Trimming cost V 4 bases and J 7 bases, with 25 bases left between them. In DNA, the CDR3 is TGTGCCAGCAGTGGCCGTCCGGGACCCCGTCCGCGTGGTGAAAAACTGTTTTTT. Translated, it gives CASSGRPGPRPRGEKLFF.

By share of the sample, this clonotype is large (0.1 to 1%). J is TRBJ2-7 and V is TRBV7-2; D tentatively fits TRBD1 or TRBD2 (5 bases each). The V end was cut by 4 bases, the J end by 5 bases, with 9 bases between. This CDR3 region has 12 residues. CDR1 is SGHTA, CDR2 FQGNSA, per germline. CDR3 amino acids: CASSSGPNEQYF. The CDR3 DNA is TGTGCCAGCAGCTCGGGACCAAACGAGCAGTACTTC.

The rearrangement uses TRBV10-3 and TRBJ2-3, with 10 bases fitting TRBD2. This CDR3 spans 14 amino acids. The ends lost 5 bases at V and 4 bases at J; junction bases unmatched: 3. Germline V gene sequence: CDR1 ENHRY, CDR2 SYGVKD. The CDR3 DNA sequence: TGTGCCATCAGTTGGAGCGGGGGGGCAGATACGCAGTATTTT. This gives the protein CAISWSGGADTQYF.